The clone carrying this T cell receptor (beta chain) was counted at least ten times. One entry per CDR3 protein results from TCRdb running MiXCR on the RT-PCR reads. The sample contains roughly 250,000 distinct CDR3 sequences, around 14% of which appear only once. The sample is drawn from a study of patients and donors after allogeneic stem cell transplantation. This CDR3 contains 18 residues. Between the trimmed V and J ends, which lost 3 bases and 2 bases, there was a span of 20 bases. Germline V gene sequence: CDR1 SQVTM, CDR2 ANQGSEA. The receptor was derived from a human donor who was either an allogeneic HSCT recipient or a stem cell or donor lymphocyte infusion donor (not recorded which). It is not recorded whose cells these are; they may come from a transplant donor. The V call is TRBV29-1, the J call TRBJ2-6, with D tentatively TRBD1 or TRBD2 (6 bases each). The specimen was blood, either unsorted or a sorted T cell fraction (not recorded which). The CDR3 reads CSVEVGGRGGTGANVLTF. The CDR3, as DNA: TGCAGCGTTGAGGTTGGGGGGCGCGGAGGTACTGGGGCCAACGTCCTGACTTTC.